Shown below are 3 T cell receptor beta chains from a single sample sequenced in a study of tumour-infiltrating T cells in Burkitt lymphoma. Data came from immunoSEQ multiplex PCR; TCRdb stores just in-frame clones and leaves some out. The sample lists 43,000 or so clones, less than 40% occurring once. Sequencing input: tumor tissue. These TCRs come from a human donor with Burkitt lymphoma.

This clone was seen more than once but under ten times. The chain combines TRBV18 with TRBJ2-7, with 10 bases fitting TRBD1. Germline V lookup: CDR1 KGHSH, CDR2 LQKENI. With V trimmed by 3 bases and J by 5 bases, 7 bases remained unmatched. The CDR3 totals 15 residues. The CDR3 DNA sequence: TGTGCCAGCTCACCGGGACAGGGGTTGAGGAACGAGCAGTACTTC. Its protein product is CASSPGQGLRNEQYF.

The CDR3 loop is CASSGSSGAYYEQYF. DNA for the CDR3: TGTGCCAGCAGCGGATCTAGCGGAGCCTACTACGAGCAGTACTTC. The chain links TRBV7-2 to TRBJ2-7; 7 bases align to TRBD2. Germline CDR1 reads SGHTA; CDR2 reads FQGNSA. V trimming: 5 bases; J trimming: 3 bases; junction bases outside the gene matches: 10. CDR3 length: 15 residues.

V usage is TRBV7-3 and J usage is TRBJ2-3; 9 bases are a match to TRBD1. With 5 bases clipped from V and 3 bases from J, the junction kept 9 bases outside the gene matches. The germline V gene encodes CDR1 SGHTA and CDR2 FQGTGA. CDR3 length equals 16 residues. CDR3 nucleotide sequence: TGTGCCAGCAGCCCCCACGGGGGGACAGGGACAGATACGCAGTATTTT. Translated: CASSPHGGTGTDTQYF.